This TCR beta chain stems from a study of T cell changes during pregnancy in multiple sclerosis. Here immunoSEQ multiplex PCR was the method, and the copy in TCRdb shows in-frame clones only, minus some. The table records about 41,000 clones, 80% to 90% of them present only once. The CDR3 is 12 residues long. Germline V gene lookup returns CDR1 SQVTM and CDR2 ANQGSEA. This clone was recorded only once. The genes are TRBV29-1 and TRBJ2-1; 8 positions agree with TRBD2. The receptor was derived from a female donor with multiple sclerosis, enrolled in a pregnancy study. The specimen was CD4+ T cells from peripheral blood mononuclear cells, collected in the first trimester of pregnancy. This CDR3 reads CSMRGANNEQFF. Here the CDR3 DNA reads TGCAGTATGCGGGGGGCGAACAATGAGCAGTTCTTC.